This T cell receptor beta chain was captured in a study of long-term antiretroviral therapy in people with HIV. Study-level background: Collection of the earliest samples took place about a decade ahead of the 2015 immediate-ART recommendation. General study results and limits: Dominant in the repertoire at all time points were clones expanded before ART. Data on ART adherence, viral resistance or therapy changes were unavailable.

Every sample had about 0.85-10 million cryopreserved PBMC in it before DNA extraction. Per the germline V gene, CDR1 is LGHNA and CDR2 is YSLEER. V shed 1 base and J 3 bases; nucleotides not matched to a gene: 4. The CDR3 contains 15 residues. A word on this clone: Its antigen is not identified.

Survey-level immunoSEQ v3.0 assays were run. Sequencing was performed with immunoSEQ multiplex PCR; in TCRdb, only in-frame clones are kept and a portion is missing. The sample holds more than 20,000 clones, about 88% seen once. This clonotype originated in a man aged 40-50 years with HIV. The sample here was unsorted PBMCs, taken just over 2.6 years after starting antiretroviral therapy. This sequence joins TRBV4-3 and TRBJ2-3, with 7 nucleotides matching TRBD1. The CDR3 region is CASSQGQGKTDTQYF. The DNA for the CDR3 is TGCGCCAGCAGCCAAGGACAGGGCAAAACAGATACGCAGTATTTT.